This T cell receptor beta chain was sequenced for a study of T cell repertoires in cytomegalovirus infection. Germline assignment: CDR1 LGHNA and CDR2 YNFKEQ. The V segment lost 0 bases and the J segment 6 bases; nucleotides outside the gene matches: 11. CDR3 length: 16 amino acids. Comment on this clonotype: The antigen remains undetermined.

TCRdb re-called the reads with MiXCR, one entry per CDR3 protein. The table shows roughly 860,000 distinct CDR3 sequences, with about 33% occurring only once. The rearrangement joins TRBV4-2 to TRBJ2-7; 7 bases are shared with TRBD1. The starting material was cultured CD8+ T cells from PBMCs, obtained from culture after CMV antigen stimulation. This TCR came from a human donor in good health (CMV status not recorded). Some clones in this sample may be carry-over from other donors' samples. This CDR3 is CASSQDEAGGPSEQYF. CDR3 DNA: TGTGCCAGCAGCCAAGATGAGGCAGGGGGTCCGAGCGAGCAGTACTTC.